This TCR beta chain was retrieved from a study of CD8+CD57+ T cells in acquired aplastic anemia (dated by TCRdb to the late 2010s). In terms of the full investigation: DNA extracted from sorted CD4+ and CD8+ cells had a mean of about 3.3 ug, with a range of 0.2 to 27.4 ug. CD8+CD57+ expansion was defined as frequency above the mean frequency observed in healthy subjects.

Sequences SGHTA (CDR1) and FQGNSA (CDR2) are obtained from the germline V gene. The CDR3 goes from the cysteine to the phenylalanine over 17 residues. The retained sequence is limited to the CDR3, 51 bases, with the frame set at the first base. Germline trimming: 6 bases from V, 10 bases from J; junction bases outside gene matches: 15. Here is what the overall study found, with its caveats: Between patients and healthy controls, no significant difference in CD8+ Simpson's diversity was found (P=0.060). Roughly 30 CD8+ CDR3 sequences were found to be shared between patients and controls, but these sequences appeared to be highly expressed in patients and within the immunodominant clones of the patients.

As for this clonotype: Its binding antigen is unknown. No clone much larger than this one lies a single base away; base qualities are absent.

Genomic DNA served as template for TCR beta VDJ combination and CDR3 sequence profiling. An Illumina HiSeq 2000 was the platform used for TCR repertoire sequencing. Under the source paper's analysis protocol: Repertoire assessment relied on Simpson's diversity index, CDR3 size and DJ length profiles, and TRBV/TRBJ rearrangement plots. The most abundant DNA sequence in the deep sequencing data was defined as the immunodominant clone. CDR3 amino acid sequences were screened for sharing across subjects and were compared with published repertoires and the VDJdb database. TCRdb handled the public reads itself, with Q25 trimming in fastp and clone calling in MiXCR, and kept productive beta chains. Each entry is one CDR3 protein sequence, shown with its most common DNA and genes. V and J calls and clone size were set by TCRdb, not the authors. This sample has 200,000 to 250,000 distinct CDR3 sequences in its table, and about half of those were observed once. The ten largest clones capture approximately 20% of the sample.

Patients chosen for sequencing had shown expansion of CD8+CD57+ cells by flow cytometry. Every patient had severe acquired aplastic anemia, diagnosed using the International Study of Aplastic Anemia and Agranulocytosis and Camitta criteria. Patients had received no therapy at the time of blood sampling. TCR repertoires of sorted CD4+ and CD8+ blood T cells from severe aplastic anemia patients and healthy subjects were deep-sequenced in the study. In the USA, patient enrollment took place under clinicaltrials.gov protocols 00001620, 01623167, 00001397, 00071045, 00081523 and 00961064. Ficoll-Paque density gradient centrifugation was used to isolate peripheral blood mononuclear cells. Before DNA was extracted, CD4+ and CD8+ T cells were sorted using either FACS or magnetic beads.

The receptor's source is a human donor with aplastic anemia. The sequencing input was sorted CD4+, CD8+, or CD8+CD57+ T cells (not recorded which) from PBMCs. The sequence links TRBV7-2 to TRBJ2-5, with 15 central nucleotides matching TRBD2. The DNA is TGTGCCAGCAGTCGAGGGGGACTAGCGGGGGGTTTTGGTGTCCAGTACTTC. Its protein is CASSRGGLAGGFGVQYF. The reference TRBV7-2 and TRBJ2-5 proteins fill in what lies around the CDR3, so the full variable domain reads GAGVSQSPSNKVTEKGKDVELRCDPISGHTALYWYRQSLGQGLEFLIYFQGNSAPDKSGLPSDRFSAERTGGSVSTLTIQRTQQEDSAVYLCASSRGGLAGGFGVQYFGPGTRLLVL.